This T cell receptor (beta chain) stems from a study of T cell repertoires in cytomegalovirus infection. About the research overall: A matching HLA type, together with CMV infection, was signaled by public TCR beta signatures.

This clonotype was seen a few times. Its matching antigen is unknown. V was trimmed by 3 bases and J by 5 bases, leaving 10 bases between them. Per germline, CDR1 KGHSH and CDR2 LQKENI. The CDR3 has 13 amino acids. TCRdb processed the reads anew with MiXCR; each CDR3 protein has one entry. The table shows about 110,000 distinct CDR3 sequences, with around 9.1% occurring only once. The TCR originated in a human donor in good health (CMV status not recorded). Some clones in this sample may be carry-over from other donors' samples. The chain recombines TRBV18 with TRBJ1-2; D possibly corresponds to TRBD1 (6 bases). The specimen was PBMCs, sequenced either directly or after in vitro stimulation (not recorded which). This chain's CDR3 is CASSPDSVYGYTF. As DNA, the CDR3 is TGTGCCAGCTCACCGGACAGCGTGTATGGCTACACCTTC.